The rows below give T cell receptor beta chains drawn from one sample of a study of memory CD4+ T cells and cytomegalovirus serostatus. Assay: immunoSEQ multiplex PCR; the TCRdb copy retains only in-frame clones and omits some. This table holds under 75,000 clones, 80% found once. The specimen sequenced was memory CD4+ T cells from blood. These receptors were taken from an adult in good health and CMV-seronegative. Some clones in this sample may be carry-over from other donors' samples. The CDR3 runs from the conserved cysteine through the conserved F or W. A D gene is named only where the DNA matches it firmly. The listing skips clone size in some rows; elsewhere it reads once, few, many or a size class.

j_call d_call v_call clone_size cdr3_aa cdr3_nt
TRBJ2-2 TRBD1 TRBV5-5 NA CASSLSKGDRGTGELFF TGTGCCAGCAGCTTGTCGAAGGGGGACAGGGGAACCGGGGAGCTGTTTTTT
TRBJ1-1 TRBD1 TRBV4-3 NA CASSQEQGDEAFF TGCGCCAGCAGCCAAGAGCAGGGGGATGAAGCTTTCTTT
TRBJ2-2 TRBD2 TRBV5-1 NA CASSPVASGGGELFF TGCGCCAGCAGCCCGGTGGCTAGCGGGGGCGGGGAGCTGTTTTTT
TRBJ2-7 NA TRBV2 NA CASSESVSYEQYF TGTGCCAGCAGTGAGTCAGTCTCCTACGAGCAGTACTTC
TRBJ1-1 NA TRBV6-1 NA CASSVMTDKNTEAFF TGTGCCAGCAGTGTGATGACAGACAAGAACACTGAAGCTTTCTTT
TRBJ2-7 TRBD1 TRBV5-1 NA CASSGQGYEQYF TGCGCCAGCAGCGGACAGGGGTACGAGCAGTACTTC
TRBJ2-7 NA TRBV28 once CASSGDWPPEQYF TGTGCCAGCAGTGGGGACTGGCCCCCTGAGCAGTACTTC
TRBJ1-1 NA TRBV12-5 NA CASGLVLGEGGPEAFF TGTGCTAGTGGTTTGGTACTCGGGGAGGGGGGGCCTGAAGCTTTCTTT
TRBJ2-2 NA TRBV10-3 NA CAISESVGNTGELFF TGTGCCATCAGTGAGTCGGTGGGAAACACCGGGGAGCTGTTTTTT
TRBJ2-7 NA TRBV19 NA CASSAQGTSDEQYF TGTGCCAGTAGTGCTCAAGGGACATCAGACGAGCAGTACTTC
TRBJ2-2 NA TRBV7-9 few CASSLYRGTGTGELFF TGTGCCAGCAGCTTATATCGAGGAACCGGAACCGGGGAGCTGTTTTTT
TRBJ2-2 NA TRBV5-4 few CASSSITSNTGELFF TGTGCCAGCAGCTCGATCACCTCGAACACCGGGGAGCTGTTTTTT
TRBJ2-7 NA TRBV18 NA CASSPKQVDEQYF TGTGCCAGCTCACCAAAACAGGTGGACGAGCAGTACTTC
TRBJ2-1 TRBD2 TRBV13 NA CASSLRLALPNEQFF TGTGCCAGCAGCCTAAGACTAGCGCTACCCAATGAGCAGTTCTTC
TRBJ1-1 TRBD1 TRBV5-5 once CASSAYTGTVNTEAFF TGTGCCAGCAGCGCCTATACCGGGACAGTGAACACTGAAGCTTTCTTT
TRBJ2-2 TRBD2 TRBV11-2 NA CASSLVSRGAGELFF TGTGCCAGCAGCTTAGTTTCTCGGGGGGCCGGGGAGCTGTTTTTT
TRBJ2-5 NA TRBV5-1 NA CASSLRTQETQYF TGCGCCAGCAGCTTACGGACTCAAGAGACCCAGTACTTC
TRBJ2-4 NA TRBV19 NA CASSGYRGAPGNIQYF TGTGCCAGTAGTGGGTATCGGGGGGCCCCCGGAAACATTCAGTACTTC
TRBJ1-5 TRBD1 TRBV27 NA CASSPIQGARGAQHF TGTGCCAGCAGTCCCATACAGGGGGCCCGTGGAGCCCAGCATTTT
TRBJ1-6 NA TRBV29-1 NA CSIKTGSEDSPLHF TGCAGCATCAAGACGGGTTCAGAGGATTCACCCCTCCACTTT
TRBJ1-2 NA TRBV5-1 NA CASSSNRGGYGYTF TGCGCCAGCAGCTCGAACCGGGGCGGCTATGGCTACACCTTC
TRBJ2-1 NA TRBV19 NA CASRGGPVGREQFF TGTGCCAGTAGGGGCGGACCGGTAGGACGTGAGCAGTTCTTC
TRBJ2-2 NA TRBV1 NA CTSSQLLHGELFF TGCACCAGCAGCCAACTGTTGCACGGGGAGCTGTTTTTT
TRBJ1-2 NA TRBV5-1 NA CASSLDHPDDNYGYTF TGCGCCAGCAGCTTGGATCACCCCGACGATAACTATGGCTACACCTTC
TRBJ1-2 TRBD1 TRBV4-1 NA CASSQDYRGQGGFYGYTF TGCGCCAGCAGCCAAGATTACCGAGGACAGGGAGGGTTCTATGGCTACACCTTC
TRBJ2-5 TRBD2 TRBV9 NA CASSSTSGRARQETQYF TGTGCCAGCAGCTCTACTAGCGGGAGAGCGAGGCAAGAGACCCAGTACTTC
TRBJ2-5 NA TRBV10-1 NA CASSELWTAYWGETQYF TGCGCCAGCAGTGAGCTATGGACAGCGTACTGGGGGGAGACCCAGTACTTC
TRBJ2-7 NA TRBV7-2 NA CASSREGGRYEQYF TGTGCCAGCAGCCGAGAGGGCGGCAGGTACGAGCAGTACTTC
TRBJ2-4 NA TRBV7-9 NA CASSSPPAVDIQYF TGTGCCAGCAGCTCCCCGCCAGCGGTGGACATTCAGTACTTC
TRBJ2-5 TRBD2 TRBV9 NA CASSVGQRGGQETQYF TGTGCCAGCAGCGTAGGGCAGCGGGGGGGCCAGGAGACCCAGTACTTC
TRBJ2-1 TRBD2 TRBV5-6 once CASSSLAGGANEQFF TGTGCCAGCAGCTCTTTAGCGGGGGGGGCCAATGAGCAGTTCTTC
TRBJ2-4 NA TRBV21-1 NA CASSPGRVRNIQYF TGTGCCAGCAGCCCGGGACGAGTGAGGAACATTCAGTACTTC
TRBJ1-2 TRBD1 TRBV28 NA CASSYRGYGYTF TGTGCCAGCAGTTACAGGGGCTATGGCTACACCTTC
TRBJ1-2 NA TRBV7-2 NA CASSRDREYGYTF TGTGCCAGCAGCCGGGACCGGGAGTATGGCTACACCTTC
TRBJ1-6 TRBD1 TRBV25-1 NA CASTPGQGVGSPLHF TGTGCCAGCACACCGGGACAGGGTGTCGGTTCACCCCTCCACTTT
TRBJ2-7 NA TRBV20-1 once CSANEAYEQYF TGCAGTGCTAACGAGGCTTACGAGCAGTACTTC
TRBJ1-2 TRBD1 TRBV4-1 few CASSQVATGLFGYTF TGCGCCAGCAGCCAAGTTGCGACAGGGCTCTTCGGCTACACCTTC